A selection of T cell receptor beta chains follows, all from one sample in a study of blood T cell repertoires in COVID-19. TCRdb's table, derived via immunoSEQ multiplex PCR, lists solely in-frame clones and lacks some. The data show 200,000 to 300,000 clones, about 93% seen once. The sample taken for sequencing was peripheral blood. These receptors were taken from a man aged 25-40 years with COVID-19, enrolled during active disease. CDR3s include the opening cysteine and the closing phenylalanine or tryptophan. D genes are given only for firm matches. Rows may omit the clone size; those that give it use once, few, many or a size class.

>TRBJ2-7|-|TRBV6-5|TRBD2
CASRSGGGAIDEQYF
TGTGCCAGCAGGTCTGGCGGGGGGGCTATCGACGAGCAGTACTTC
>TRBJ2-3|-|TRBV4-2|TRBD1
CASSYTTGAGGSDTQYF
TGTGCCAGCAGCTATACAACAGGGGCGGGCGGCTCAGATACGCAGTATTTT
>TRBJ1-1|-|TRBV6-5|TRBD1
CASRTGGLNTEAFF
TGTGCCAGCAGGACAGGGGGCTTGAACACTGAAGCTTTCTTT
>TRBJ2-3|many|TRBV3-1/TRBV3-2|TRBD2
CASSQDGGLAGGDTQYF
TGTGCCAGCAGCCAAGATGGGGGGCTAGCGGGTGGGGATACGCAGTATTTT
>TRBJ2-2|few|TRBV11-2|-
CASSGWGGQGTGELFF
TGTGCCTCCTCGGGTTGGGGGGGCCAGGGGACCGGGGAGCTGTTTTTT
>TRBJ1-2|-|TRBV3-1/TRBV3-2|TRBD1
CTSSQQPGQGHGYTF
TGTACCAGCAGCCAGCAACCGGGACAGGGCCATGGCTACACCTTC
>TRBJ2-2|-|TRBV11-2|TRBD1
CASTRTGGNTGELFF
TGTGCCAGCACCCGAACAGGGGGCAACACCGGGGAGCTGTTTTTT
>TRBJ2-5|-|TRBV11-2|-
CASSLAVGGLGEETQYF
TGTGCCAGCAGCCTGGCGGTGGGGGGATTGGGGGAAGAGACCCAGTACTTC
>TRBJ2-7|-|TRBV3-1/TRBV3-2|-
CASSQDRGRVSSYEQYF
TGTGCCAGCAGCCAAGACAGGGGCCGAGTATCCTCCTACGAGCAGTACTTC
>TRBJ1-1|-|TRBV13|TRBD1
CASSAGQGVPEAFF
TGTGCCAGCAGCGCCGGACAGGGGGTTCCTGAAGCTTTCTTT
>TRBJ1-2|-|TRBV6-1|-
CASSEWPYGYTF
TGTGCCAGCAGTGAATGGCCTTATGGCTACACCTTC
>TRBJ2-5|-|TRBV7-9|-
CASSLVSETQYF
TGTGCCAGCAGCTTAGTTTCGGAGACCCAGTACTTC
>TRBJ2-7|-|TRBV7-2|TRBD2
CASSLGPTSGGSYEQYF
TGTGCCAGCAGCTTAGGCCCCACTAGCGGGGGTTCCTACGAGCAGTACTTC
>TRBJ2-5|-|TRBV6-5|-
CASSGAAERQYWYF
TGTGCCAGCAGCGGAGCCGCGGAGAGACAGTATTGGTACTTC
>TRBJ1-6|-|TRBV7-2|-
CASSPRDSWAPLHF
TGTGCCAGCAGCCCCCGGGACTCATGGGCACCCCTCCACTTT
>TRBJ1-2|-|TRBV5-4|TRBD1
CASSLTGGHGYTF
TGTGCCAGCAGCCTGACAGGGGGCCATGGCTACACCTTC
>TRBJ1-2|-|TRBV16|-
CASSQSTTDANYGYTF
TGTGCCAGCAGCCAATCGACTACAGATGCTAACTATGGCTACACCTTC
>TRBJ2-7|-|TRBV6-5|TRBD1
CASSYSGQASYEQYF
TGTGCCAGCAGTTACTCGGGACAGGCCTCCTACGAGCAGTACTTC
>TRBJ2-2|-|TRBV11-2|TRBD2
CASSTSLGQRGGRTGELFF
TGTGCCAGCAGCACGAGTTTGGGGCAGCGGGGGGGCCGCACCGGGGAGCTGTTTTTT
>TRBJ2-3|-|TRBV10-1|-
CASSGGPASTLTDTQYF
TGCGCCAGCAGTGGAGGACCGGCTAGCACGTTGACAGATACGCAGTATTTT
>TRBJ2-5|-|TRBV7-9|TRBD1
CASSLGARTGYMETQYF
TGTGCCAGCAGCCTCGGAGCCCGGACAGGTTATATGGAGACCCAGTACTTC
>TRBJ1-2|-|TRBV6-4|-
CASSGREAGYTF
TGTGCCAGCAGTGGCCGGGAGGCTGGCTACACCTTC
>TRBJ2-1|-|TRBV6-5|-
CASYRPGSGNEQFF
TGTGCCAGCTATAGACCAGGGTCTGGGAATGAGCAGTTCTTC
>TRBJ1-1|-|TRBV27|-
CASSLNRENTEAFF
TGTGCCAGCAGTTTGAACCGGGAGAACACTGAAGCTTTCTTT
>TRBJ2-7|-|TRBV4-1|-
CASSQGLDFYEQYF
TGCGCCAGCAGCCAAGGACTAGACTTCTACGAGCAGTACTTC
>TRBJ2-1|-|TRBV5-1|-
CASSLAGSSYNEQFF
TGCGCCAGCAGCTTGGCAGGTTCATCCTACAATGAGCAGTTCTTC
>TRBJ2-7|-|TRBV5-4|-
CASSLAGGLGYEQYF
TGTGCCAGCAGCTTGGCCGGCGGGCTAGGCTACGAGCAGTACTTC
>TRBJ2-7|-|TRBV5-1|-
CASRLDHYEQYF
TGCGCCAGCAGGCTAGACCACTACGAGCAGTACTTC
>TRBJ2-1|-|TRBV10-2|TRBD1
CASSGPGQGVDEQFF
TGCGCCAGCAGTGGTCCGGGACAGGGGGTCGATGAGCAGTTCTTC
>TRBJ2-6|-|TRBV5-1|-
CASSLVPGLYASSGANVLTF
TGCGCCAGCAGCTTGGTTCCAGGTCTCTATGCAAGCTCTGGGGCCAACGTCCTGACTTTC
>TRBJ2-7|-|TRBV29-1|-
CSVARSYEQYF
TGCAGCGTTGCCAGATCCTACGAGCAGTACTTC
>TRBJ1-1|-|TRBV5-1|TRBD1
CASSSRWGQDTEAFF
TGCGCCAGCAGCTCCAGGTGGGGACAGGACACTGAAGCTTTCTTT
>TRBJ1-5|-|TRBV2|TRBD1
CASSSGTAESKPQHF
TGTGCCAGCAGCTCCGGGACAGCCGAATCAAAGCCCCAGCATTTT
>TRBJ1-1|-|TRBV27|-
CASSYYQGGTEAFF
TGTGCCAGCAGTTATTACCAGGGTGGCACTGAAGCTTTCTTT
>TRBJ1-5|few|TRBV27|-
CASSVVGNQPQHF
TGTGCCAGCAGTGTCGTTGGCAATCAGCCCCAGCATTTT
>TRBJ2-7|-|TRBV6-5|-
CASSNGQYVHEQYF
TGTGCCAGCAGCAACGGACAATATGTCCACGAGCAGTACTTC
>TRBJ1-6|-|TRBV4-2|TRBD1
CASSPRQGENSPLHF
TGTGCCAGCAGCCCAAGACAGGGAGAGAATTCACCCCTCCACTTT
>TRBJ2-7|-|TRBV3-1/TRBV3-2|TRBD1
CASSHTGTGASYEQYF
TGTGCCAGCAGCCATACCGGGACAGGGGCCTCCTACGAGCAGTACTTC
>TRBJ1-2|once|TRBV5-1|TRBD1
CASSLGGQGEPGYTF
TGCGCCAGCAGCTTGGGGGGACAGGGTGAACCCGGCTACACCTTC
>TRBJ2-1|-|TRBV2|TRBD2
CASGLAGFFEQFF
TGTGCCAGCGGGCTAGCGGGATTTTTTGAGCAGTTCTTC
>TRBJ1-1|-|TRBV21-1|-
CASSKKKGLLRHNTEAFF
TGTGCCAGCAGCAAAAAAAAGGGGTTACTTCGCCATAACACTGAAGCTTTCTTT
>TRBJ1-2|few|TRBV29-1|-
CSVEEFRGYGYTF
TGCAGCGTTGAAGAGTTCAGGGGCTATGGCTACACCTTC
>TRBJ1-2|-|TRBV7-9|TRBD1
CASSQPAWDSTNYGYTF
TGTGCCAGCAGCCAACCAGCCTGGGACAGTACTAACTATGGCTACACCTTC
>TRBJ2-3|once|TRBV9|TRBD2
CASSPSGGVSDTQYF
TGTGCCAGCAGCCCAAGCGGGGGGGTGTCAGATACGCAGTATTTT
>TRBJ2-2|-|TRBV9|TRBD1
CASRPGQGANTGELFF
TGTGCCAGCAGACCAGGACAGGGGGCGAACACCGGGGAGCTGTTTTTT
>TRBJ2-1|few|TRBV11-3|-
CASSHSRGFYNEQFF
TGTGCCAGCAGCCACAGCCGGGGGTTCTACAATGAGCAGTTCTTC
>TRBJ1-4|-|TRBV12-5|TRBD1
CASGSGTENEKLFF
TGTGCTAGTGGTTCCGGGACAGAAAATGAAAAACTGTTTTTT
>TRBJ1-6|-|TRBV10-1|TRBD1
CASSSGQLNSPLHF
TGCGCCAGCAGCTCGGGACAGTTAAATTCACCCCTCCACTTT
>TRBJ1-1|-|TRBV18|-
CASSPLGDMNTEAFF
TGTGCCAGCTCACCATTGGGGGACATGAACACTGAAGCTTTCTTT
>TRBJ1-2|-|TRBV10-1|TRBD1
CASSESKGTGFGGEWSYGYTF
TGCGCCAGCAGTGAGTCGAAAGGGACAGGGTTTGGGGGGGAATGGTCCTATGGCTACACCTTC
>TRBJ2-1|-|TRBV5-1|TRBD1
CASSPTTGSNEQFF
TGCGCCAGCAGCCCGACGACAGGGAGCAATGAGCAGTTCTTC
>TRBJ1-1|-|TRBV4-1|-
CASSQVGGNTEAFF
TGCGCCAGCAGCCAAGTAGGGGGAAACACTGAAGCTTTCTTT
>TRBJ1-5|-|TRBV12-3/TRBV12-4|-
CASSGQSNQPQHF
TGTGCCAGCAGTGGGCAGAGCAATCAGCCCCAGCATTTT
>TRBJ2-1|-|TRBV24-1|-
CATSDEADAGVNEQFF
TGTGCCACCAGTGATGAAGCGGACGCAGGAGTAAATGAGCAGTTCTTC
>TRBJ2-7|-|TRBV9|-
CASSVEERGGEQYF
TGTGCCAGCAGCGTAGAGGAAAGGGGAGGCGAGCAGTACTTC
>TRBJ2-7|-|TRBV6-5|-
CASSYRNRVDEQYF
TGTGCCAGCAGTTACCGGAACAGGGTGGACGAGCAGTACTTC
>TRBJ1-2|-|TRBV7-3|TRBD1
CASSYRTGGIGYGYTF
TGTGCCAGCAGTTACCGGACAGGGGGCATTGGCTATGGCTACACCTTC
>TRBJ1-2|-|TRBV6-1|-
CASSEKGNYGYTF
TGTGCCAGCAGTGAAAAGGGGAACTATGGCTACACCTTC
>TRBJ1-3|-|TRBV27|-
CASSQGQLSGNTIYF
TGTGCCAGCAGCCAGGGGCAACTCTCTGGAAACACCATATATTTT
>TRBJ1-1|-|TRBV6-4|-
CASSDSMNTEAFF
TGTGCCAGCAGTGACAGCATGAACACTGAAGCTTTCTTT